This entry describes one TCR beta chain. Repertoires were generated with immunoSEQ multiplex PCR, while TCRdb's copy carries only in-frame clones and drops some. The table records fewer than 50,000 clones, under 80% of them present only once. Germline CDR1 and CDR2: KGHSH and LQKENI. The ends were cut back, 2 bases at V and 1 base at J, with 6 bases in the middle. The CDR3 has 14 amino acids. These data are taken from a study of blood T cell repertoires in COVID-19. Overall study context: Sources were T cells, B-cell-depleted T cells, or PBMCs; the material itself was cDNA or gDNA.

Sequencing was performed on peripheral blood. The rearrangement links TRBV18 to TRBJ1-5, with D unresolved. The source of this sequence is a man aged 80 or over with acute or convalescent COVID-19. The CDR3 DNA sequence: TGTGCCAGCTCACCAGGGCAGAGCAATCAGCCCCAGCATTTT. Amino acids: CASSPGQSNQPQHF.